This TCR beta chain was observed in a study of blood T cell repertoires in COVID-19. Study at large: Donors in the United States, Italy and Spain gave samples during acute or convalescent COVID-19.

As processed by the authors: Quantification of nucleated cells was approximated via reference gene primer amplification. Here immunoSEQ multiplex PCR was the method, and the copy in TCRdb shows in-frame clones only, minus some. D and trimming were read from the DNA, whereas the V and J calls and clone size are those reported in that table. The sample consists of 250,000 to 300,000 clones, approximately 88% of them appearing once. The V end was cut by 1 base, the J end by 10 bases, with 14 bases between. The germline gives CDR1 LNHNV, CDR2 YYDKDF (reference sequence). There are 15 residues in the CDR3.

The sample consisted of peripheral blood. The sequence came from a woman between 65 and 79 years old with COVID-19, enrolled during active disease. V is TRBV15 and J is TRBJ1-6; D unclear. The CDR3 nucleotides are TGTGCCACCAGCAGAGGGAGGGCTGAAAAATCACCCCTCCACTTT. Protein product: CATSRGRAEKSPLHF.